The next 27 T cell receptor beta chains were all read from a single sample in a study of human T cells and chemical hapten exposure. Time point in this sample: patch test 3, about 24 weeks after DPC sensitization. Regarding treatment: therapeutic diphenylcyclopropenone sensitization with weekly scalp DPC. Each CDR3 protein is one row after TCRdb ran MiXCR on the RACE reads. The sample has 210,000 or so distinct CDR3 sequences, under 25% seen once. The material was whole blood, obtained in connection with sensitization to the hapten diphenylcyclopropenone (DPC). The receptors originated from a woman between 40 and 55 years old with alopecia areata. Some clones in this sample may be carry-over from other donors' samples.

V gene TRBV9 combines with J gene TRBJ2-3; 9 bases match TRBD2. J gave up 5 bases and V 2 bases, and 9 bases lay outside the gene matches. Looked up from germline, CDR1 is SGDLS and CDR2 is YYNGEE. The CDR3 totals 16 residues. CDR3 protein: CASSVPSGRRIDTQYF. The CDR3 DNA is TGTGCCAGCAGCGTTCCCAGCGGGAGGCGGATAGATACGCAGTATTTT.

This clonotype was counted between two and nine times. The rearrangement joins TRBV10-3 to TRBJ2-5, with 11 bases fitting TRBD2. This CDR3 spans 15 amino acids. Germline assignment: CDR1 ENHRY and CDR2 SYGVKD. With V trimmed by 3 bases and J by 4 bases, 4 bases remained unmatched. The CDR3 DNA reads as TGTGCCATCAGTGACCTAGCGGGAGGCGTAGAGACCCAGTACTTC. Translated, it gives CAISDLAGGVETQYF.

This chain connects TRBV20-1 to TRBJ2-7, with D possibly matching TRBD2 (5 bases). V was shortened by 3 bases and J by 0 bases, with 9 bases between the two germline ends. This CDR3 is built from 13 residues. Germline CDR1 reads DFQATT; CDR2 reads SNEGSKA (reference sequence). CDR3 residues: CSASGIPSYEQYF. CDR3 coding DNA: TGCAGTGCTAGCGGGATACCCTCCTACGAGCAGTACTTC.

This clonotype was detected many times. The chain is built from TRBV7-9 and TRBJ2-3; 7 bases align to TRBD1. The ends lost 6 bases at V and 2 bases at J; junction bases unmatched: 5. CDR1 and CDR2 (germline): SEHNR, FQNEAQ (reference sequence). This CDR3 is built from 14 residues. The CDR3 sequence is CASRRQGPTDTQYF. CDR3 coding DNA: TGTGCCAGCAGACGACAGGGCCCCACAGATACGCAGTATTTT.

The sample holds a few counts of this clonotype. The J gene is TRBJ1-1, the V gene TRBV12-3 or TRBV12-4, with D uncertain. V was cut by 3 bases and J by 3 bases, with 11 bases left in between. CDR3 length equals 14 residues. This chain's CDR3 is CASSFFMMDTEAFF. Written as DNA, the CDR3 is TGTGCCAGCAGTTTCTTTATGATGGACACTGAAGCTTTCTTT.

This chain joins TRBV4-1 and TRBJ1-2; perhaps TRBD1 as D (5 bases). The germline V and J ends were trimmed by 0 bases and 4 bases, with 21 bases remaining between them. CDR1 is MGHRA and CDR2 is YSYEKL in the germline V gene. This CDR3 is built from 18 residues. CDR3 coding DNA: TGCGCCAGCAGCCAAGAAAGGGGTCGGAATGGTGGGATCTATGGCTACACCTTC. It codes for CASSQERGRNGGIYGYTF.

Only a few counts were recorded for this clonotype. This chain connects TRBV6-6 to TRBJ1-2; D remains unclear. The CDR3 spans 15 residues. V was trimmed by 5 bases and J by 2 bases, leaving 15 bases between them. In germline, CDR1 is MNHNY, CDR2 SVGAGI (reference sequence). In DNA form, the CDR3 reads TGTGCCAGCAGTCCTTATATGAAGGCGAACTATGGCTACACCTTC. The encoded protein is CASSPYMKANYGYTF.

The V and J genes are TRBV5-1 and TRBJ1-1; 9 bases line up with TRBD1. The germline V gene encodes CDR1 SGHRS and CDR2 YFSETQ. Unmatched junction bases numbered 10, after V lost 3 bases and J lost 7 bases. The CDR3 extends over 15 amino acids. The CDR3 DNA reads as TGCGCCAGCAGCTCCCGGGACAGGGCAACGGGTGAAGCTTTCTTT. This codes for CASSSRDRATGEAFF.

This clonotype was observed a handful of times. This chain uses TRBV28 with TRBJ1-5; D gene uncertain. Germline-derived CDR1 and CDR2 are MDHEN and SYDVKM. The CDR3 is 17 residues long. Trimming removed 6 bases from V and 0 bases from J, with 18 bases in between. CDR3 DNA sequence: TGTGCCAGCAGCCCTAATAGCCGTGCCGCTAGCAATCAGCCCCAGCATTTT. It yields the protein CASSPNSRAASNQPQHF.

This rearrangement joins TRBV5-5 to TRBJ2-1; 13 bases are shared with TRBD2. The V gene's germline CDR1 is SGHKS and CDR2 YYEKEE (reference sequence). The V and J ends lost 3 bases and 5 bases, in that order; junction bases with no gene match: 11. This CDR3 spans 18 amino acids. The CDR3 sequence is CASSWGLAGQGYNNEQFF. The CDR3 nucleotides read TGTGCCAGCAGCTGGGGACTAGCGGGACAGGGATACAACAATGAGCAGTTCTTC.

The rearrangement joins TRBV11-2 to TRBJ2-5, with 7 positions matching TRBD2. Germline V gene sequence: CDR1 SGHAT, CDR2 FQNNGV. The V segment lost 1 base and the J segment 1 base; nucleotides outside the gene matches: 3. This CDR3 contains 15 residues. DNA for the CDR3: TGTGCCAGCAGCTTAGGAAGCGGGATCCAAGAGACCCAGTACTTC. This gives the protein CASSLGSGIQETQYF.

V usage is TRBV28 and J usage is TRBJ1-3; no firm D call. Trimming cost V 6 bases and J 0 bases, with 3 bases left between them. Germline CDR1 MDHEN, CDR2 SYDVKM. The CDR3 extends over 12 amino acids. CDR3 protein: CASRVSGNTIYF. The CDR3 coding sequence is TGTGCCAGCAGGGTCTCTGGAAACACCATATATTTT.

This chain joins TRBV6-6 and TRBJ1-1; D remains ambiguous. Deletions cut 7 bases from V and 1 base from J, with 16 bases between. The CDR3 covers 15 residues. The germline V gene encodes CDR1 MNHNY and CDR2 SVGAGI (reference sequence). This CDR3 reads CASTPARVQNTEAFF. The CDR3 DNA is TGTGCCAGCACCCCAGCGCGGGTACAGAACACTGAAGCTTTCTTT.

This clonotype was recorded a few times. The chain's CDR3 is CSVAPNTGELFF. The CDR3, as DNA: TGCAGCGTTGCCCCGAACACCGGGGAGCTGTTTTTT. The rearrangement links TRBV29-1 to TRBJ2-2, with D hard to call. There are 12 residues in the CDR3. Germline V gives CDR1 SQVTM, CDR2 ANQGSEA. V shed 4 bases and J shed 0 bases, with 3 bases lying between them.

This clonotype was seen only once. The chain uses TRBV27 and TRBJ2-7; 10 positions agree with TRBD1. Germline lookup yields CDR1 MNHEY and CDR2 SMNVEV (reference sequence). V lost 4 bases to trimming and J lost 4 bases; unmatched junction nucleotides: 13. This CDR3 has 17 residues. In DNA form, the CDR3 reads TGTGCCAGCAGTTCTGATTTTGACAGGGGGCGCCGGTACGAGCAGTACTTC. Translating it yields CASSSDFDRGRRYEQYF.

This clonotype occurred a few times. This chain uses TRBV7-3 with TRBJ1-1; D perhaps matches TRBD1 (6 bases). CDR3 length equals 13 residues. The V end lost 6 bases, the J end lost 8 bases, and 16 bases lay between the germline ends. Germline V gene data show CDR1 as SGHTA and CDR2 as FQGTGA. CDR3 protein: CASRLGPGEEAFF. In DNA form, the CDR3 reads TGTGCCAGCAGGCTGGGGCCAGGGGAGGAAGCTTTCTTT.

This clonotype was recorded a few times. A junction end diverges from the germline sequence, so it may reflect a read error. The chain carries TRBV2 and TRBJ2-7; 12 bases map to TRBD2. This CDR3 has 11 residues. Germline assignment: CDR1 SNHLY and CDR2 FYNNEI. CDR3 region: CASGPAGLAGF. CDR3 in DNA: TGTGCCAGCGGTCCGGCGGGACTAGCGGGCTTC.

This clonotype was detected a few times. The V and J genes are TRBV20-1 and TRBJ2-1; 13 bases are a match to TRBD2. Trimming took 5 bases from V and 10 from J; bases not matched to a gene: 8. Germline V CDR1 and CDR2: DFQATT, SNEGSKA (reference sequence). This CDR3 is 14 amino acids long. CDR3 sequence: CSAGGTSGAEEQFF. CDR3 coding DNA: TGCAGTGCTGGGGGGACTAGCGGGGCGGAAGAGCAGTTCTTC.

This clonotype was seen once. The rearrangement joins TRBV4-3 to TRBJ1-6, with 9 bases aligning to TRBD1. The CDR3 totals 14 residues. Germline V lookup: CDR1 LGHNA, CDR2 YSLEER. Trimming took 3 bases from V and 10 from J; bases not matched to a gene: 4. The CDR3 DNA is TGCGCCAGCAGCCAGGGACAGGGACGCTCACCCCTCCACTTT. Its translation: CASSQGQGRSPLHF.

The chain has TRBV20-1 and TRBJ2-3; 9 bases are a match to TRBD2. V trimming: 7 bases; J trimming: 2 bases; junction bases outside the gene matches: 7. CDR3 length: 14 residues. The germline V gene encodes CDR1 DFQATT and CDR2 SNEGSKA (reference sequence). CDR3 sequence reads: CSGTSGHTTDTQYF. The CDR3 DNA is TGCAGTGGAACTAGCGGGCATACCACAGATACGCAGTATTTT.

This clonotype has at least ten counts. The DNA of the CDR3 is TGCAGCGTCATAATTGGTGGAGAGCAGTACTTC. It encodes CSVIIGGEQYF. This chain uses TRBV29-1 with TRBJ2-7; no definite D call. CDR1 and CDR2 (germline): SQVTM, ANQGSEA. The CDR3 runs to 11 residues. Between the trimmed V and J ends, which lost 6 bases and 7 bases, there was a span of 13 bases.

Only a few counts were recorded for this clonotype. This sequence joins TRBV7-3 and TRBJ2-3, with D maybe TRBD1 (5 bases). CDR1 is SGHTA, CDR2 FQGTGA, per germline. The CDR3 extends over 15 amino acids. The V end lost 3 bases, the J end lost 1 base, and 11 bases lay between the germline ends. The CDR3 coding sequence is TGTGCCAGCAGCTTGACAGTGACGGGCACAGATACGCAGTATTTT. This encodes CASSLTVTGTDTQYF.

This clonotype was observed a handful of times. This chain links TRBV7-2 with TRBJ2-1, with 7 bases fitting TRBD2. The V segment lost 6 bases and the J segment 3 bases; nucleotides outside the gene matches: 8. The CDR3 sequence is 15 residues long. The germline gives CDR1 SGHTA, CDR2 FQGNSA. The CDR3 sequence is CASSSEWGGYNEQFF. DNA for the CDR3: TGTGCCAGCAGTTCTGAGTGGGGGGGCTACAATGAGCAGTTCTTC.

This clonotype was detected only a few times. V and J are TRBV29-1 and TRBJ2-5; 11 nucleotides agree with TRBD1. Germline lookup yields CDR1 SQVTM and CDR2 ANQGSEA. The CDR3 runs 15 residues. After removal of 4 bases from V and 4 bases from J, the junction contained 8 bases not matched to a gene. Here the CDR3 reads CSVGRGTGGPETQYF. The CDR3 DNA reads TGCAGCGTTGGCCGAGGGACAGGGGGGCCAGAGACCCAGTACTTC.

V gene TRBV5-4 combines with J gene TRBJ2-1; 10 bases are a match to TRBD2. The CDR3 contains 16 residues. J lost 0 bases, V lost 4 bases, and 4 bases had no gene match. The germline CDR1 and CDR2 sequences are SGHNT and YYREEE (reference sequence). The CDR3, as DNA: TGTGCCAGCAGCGTGCCTAGCGGGAGCTCCTACAATGAGCAGTTCTTC. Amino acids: CASSVPSGSSYNEQFF.

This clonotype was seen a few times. CDR3 loop: CSVKLGTVNEQFF. CDR3 in DNA: TGCAGCGTAAAACTCGGGACAGTCAATGAGCAGTTCTTC. The rearrangement joins TRBV29-1 to TRBJ2-1; 7 bases are a match to TRBD1. The CDR3 runs 13 residues. Germline CDR1 is SQVTM and CDR2 is ANQGSEA. Trimming removed 6 bases from V and 6 bases from J; junction bases left unmatched: 8.

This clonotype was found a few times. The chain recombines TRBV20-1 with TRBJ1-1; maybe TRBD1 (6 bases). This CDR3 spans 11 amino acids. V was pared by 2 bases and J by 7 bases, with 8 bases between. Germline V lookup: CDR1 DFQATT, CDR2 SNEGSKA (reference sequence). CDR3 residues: CSARKDSEAFF. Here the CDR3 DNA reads TGCAGTGCTAGAAAGGACAGTGAAGCTTTCTTT.